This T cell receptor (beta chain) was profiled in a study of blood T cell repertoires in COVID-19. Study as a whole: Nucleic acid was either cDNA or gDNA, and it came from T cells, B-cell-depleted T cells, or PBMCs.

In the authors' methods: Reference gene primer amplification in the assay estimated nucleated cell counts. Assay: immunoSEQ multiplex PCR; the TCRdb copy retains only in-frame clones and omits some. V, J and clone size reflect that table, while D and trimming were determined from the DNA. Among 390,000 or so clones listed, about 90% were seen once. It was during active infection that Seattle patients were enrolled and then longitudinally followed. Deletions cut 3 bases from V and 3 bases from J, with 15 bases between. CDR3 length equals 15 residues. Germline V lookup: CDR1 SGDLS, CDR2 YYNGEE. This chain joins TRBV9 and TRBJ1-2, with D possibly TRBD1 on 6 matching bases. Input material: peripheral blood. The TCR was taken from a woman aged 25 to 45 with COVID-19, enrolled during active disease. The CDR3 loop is CASSAQGLSHYGYTF. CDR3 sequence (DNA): TGTGCCAGCAGCGCCCAGGGGCTTAGCCACTATGGCTACACCTTC.